This T cell receptor (beta chain) was retrieved from a study of cytomegalovirus exposure and HLA in healthy donors. Study at large: Tens of millions of unique TCR sequences came from HLA-typed donors in an early release.

PCR used 60 Vbeta primers and 13 Jbeta primers. Clones were sequenced by immunoSEQ multiplex PCR, and TCRdb holds only the in-frame ones, with some missing. The sample includes fewer than 150,000 clones, about 80% of them seen just once. Study results and caveats: A later analysis showed HLA-associated TCR beta chains outstripping equally common others in clonal expansion.

The CDR3 consists of 11 residues. CDR1 SGHRS and CDR2 YFSETQ come from the germline V gene. The V end lost 3 bases, the J end lost 2 bases, and 2 bases lay between the germline ends. For this clone: Antigen unknown.

Regarding donors, all were healthy bone marrow donors. The genes are TRBV5-1 and TRBJ2-5; unclear D gene. This sequence originates from a female donor in good health and CMV-seropositive. The sequenced sample was PBMCs. CDR3 in amino acids: CASSSQETQYF. CDR3 DNA: TGCGCCAGCAGCTCTCAAGAGACCCAGTACTTC.